This T cell receptor beta chain was sequenced for a study of monozygotic twins with inflammatory bowel disease. Points from the study as a whole: IBD patients exhibited fewer clonotypes shared with other individuals than healthy twins, particularly with disease activity.

The RNA usage for each TCR library was 3500 ng of total RNA. Template switching was used to attach UMIs, which incorporated a 6-nucleotide sample barcode. No DNA is given; TCRdb re-called the 5' RACE reads and lists each CDR3 protein once. Its clone listing holds 160,000 or so distinct CDR3 sequences. As regards this clonotype: Its specificity is unknown.

The CDR3 spans 15 residues. CDR1 and CDR2 (germline): SGHRS, YFSETQ. Donors each gave approximately 2.5 ml of blood. The TCR originated in a human donor with ulcerative colitis or Crohn's disease, or a healthy co-twin of an affected twin (not recorded which). The specimen was blood. The chain is built from TRBV5-1 and TRBJ1-4. The CDR3 protein is CASSDPGALGEKLFF.